The rows below give T cell receptor beta chains drawn from one sample of a study of siplizumab effects on memory and regulatory T cells. Sequenced by immunoSEQ multiplex PCR; TCRdb stores in-frame clones only, minus some. The table shows some 100,000 clones, with around nine tenths occurring only once. Sequencing was done on a sample of non-Treg CD4+ T cells sorted from blood. The source is a human donor in good health. The CDR3 runs from the conserved cysteine through the conserved F or W. D genes are given only for firm matches. Only some rows state a clone size, as once, few, many or a class for expanded clones.

CDR3nt: TGCAGCGCCTCAGGGCAGCTACAAGAGACCCAGTACTTC
CDR3aa: CSASGQLQETQYF
j_gene: TRBJ2-5
d_gene: -
abundance: -
v_gene: TRBV29-1

CDR3nt: TGCGCCAGCAGACAGGGACAGGAGGGGGAAAAACTGTTTTTT
CDR3aa: CASRQGQEGEKLFF
j_gene: TRBJ1-4
d_gene: TRBD1
abundance: -
v_gene: TRBV5-1

CDR3nt: TGTGCCAGCAGTGAATTAGGATGGGGACGGGGGCACACCGGGGAGCTGTTTTTT
CDR3aa: CASSELGWGRGHTGELFF
j_gene: TRBJ2-2
d_gene: -
abundance: -
v_gene: TRBV2

CDR3nt: TGTGCCAGCAGCTTAGGGGACAGCAGATCCTCTGGAAACACCATATATTTT
CDR3aa: CASSLGDSRSSGNTIYF
j_gene: TRBJ1-3
d_gene: TRBD1
abundance: -
v_gene: TRBV7-6

CDR3nt: TGTGCCAGCACACATAACGGGACTCCACGAGGGACCCAGTACTTC
CDR3aa: CASTHNGTPRGTQYF
j_gene: TRBJ2-5
d_gene: -
abundance: -
v_gene: TRBV30

CDR3nt: TGTGCCAGCAGCCAACTCCGGGCGCCTTACAATGAGCAGTTCTTC
CDR3aa: CASSQLRAPYNEQFF
j_gene: TRBJ2-1
d_gene: -
abundance: -
v_gene: TRBV14

CDR3nt: TGTGCCAGCAGCGCAGGACAGGGGGCGCCTATCGTAGAGACCCAGTACTTC
CDR3aa: CASSAGQGAPIVETQYF
j_gene: TRBJ2-5
d_gene: TRBD1
abundance: -
v_gene: TRBV9

CDR3nt: TGTGCCAGTAGTGTCGACAGGGTAAGCGCAGATACGCAGTATTTT
CDR3aa: CASSVDRVSADTQYF
j_gene: TRBJ2-3
d_gene: TRBD1
abundance: -
v_gene: TRBV19

CDR3nt: TGTGCCAGCCGGCTAGCGGGATCAGTTTTTACGCAGTATTTT
CDR3aa: CASRLAGSVFTQYF
j_gene: TRBJ2-3
d_gene: TRBD2
abundance: once
v_gene: TRBV28

CDR3nt: TGCGCCAGCAGCGGCCGGGCCCTCAAAGATGAAGCTTTCTTT
CDR3aa: CASSGRALKDEAFF
j_gene: TRBJ1-1
d_gene: -
abundance: -
v_gene: TRBV5-1

CDR3nt: TGTGCCAGCAGTCCTAGGACAGGAGGCTCCTACGAGCAGTACTTC
CDR3aa: CASSPRTGGSYEQYF
j_gene: TRBJ2-7
d_gene: TRBD1
abundance: once
v_gene: TRBV2

CDR3nt: TGTGCCAGCAGCTCGAAACAGGGTGGTAGCCTTTCGCGCGCAGATACGCAGTATTTT
CDR3aa: CASSSKQGGSLSRADTQYF
j_gene: TRBJ2-3
d_gene: -
abundance: -
v_gene: TRBV7-8

CDR3nt: TGTGCCAGCAGCCGACAGGGGAGCTCCTACGAGCAGTACTTC
CDR3aa: CASSRQGSSYEQYF
j_gene: TRBJ2-7
d_gene: TRBD1
abundance: once
v_gene: TRBV28

CDR3nt: TGTGCCAGCAATACGGGACGGCCAATGGGTGAGCAGTACTTC
CDR3aa: CASNTGRPMGEQYF
j_gene: TRBJ2-7
d_gene: -
abundance: -
v_gene: TRBV28

CDR3nt: TGTGCCAGCAGCACCCCGGGCCGGGGCTACGAGCAGTACTTC
CDR3aa: CASSTPGRGYEQYF
j_gene: TRBJ2-7
d_gene: -
abundance: -
v_gene: TRBV5-8

CDR3nt: TGTGCCAGCAGCCGAAAGAACAGTGACGAGCAGTACTTC
CDR3aa: CASSRKNSDEQYF
j_gene: TRBJ2-7
d_gene: -
abundance: -
v_gene: TRBV5-4

CDR3nt: TGTGCCAGCTCACCCTCGACAGGGACAGGCGAGTTCTTC
CDR3aa: CASSPSTGTGEFF
j_gene: TRBJ2-1
d_gene: TRBD1
abundance: once
v_gene: TRBV18

CDR3nt: TGTGCCAGCTCAAACCTTGGGGCGGATGAAAAACTGTTTTTT
CDR3aa: CASSNLGADEKLFF
j_gene: TRBJ1-4
d_gene: -
abundance: -
v_gene: TRBV18

CDR3nt: TGTGCCAGCAGCTTAGGGGGGGCCAGGCACGAGCAGTACTTC
CDR3aa: CASSLGGARHEQYF
j_gene: TRBJ2-7
d_gene: -
abundance: -
v_gene: TRBV11-3

CDR3nt: TGTGCCAGCAGTGAGGCGCATACCCCCAACTATGGCTACACCTTC
CDR3aa: CASSEAHTPNYGYTF
j_gene: TRBJ1-2
d_gene: -
abundance: -
v_gene: TRBV6-1

CDR3nt: TGTGCCAGCAGCTTACAAGGGGACGACTACAATGAGCAGTTCTTC
CDR3aa: CASSLQGDDYNEQFF
j_gene: TRBJ2-1
d_gene: -
abundance: once
v_gene: TRBV6-5

CDR3nt: TGCAGCGCCGCACAGGGGACTGGGCAGCCCCAGCATTTT
CDR3aa: CSAAQGTGQPQHF
j_gene: TRBJ1-5
d_gene: TRBD1
abundance: -
v_gene: TRBV29-1

CDR3nt: TGTGCCAGCAGTTACGGCACTAATGAAAAACTGTTTTTT
CDR3aa: CASSYGTNEKLFF
j_gene: TRBJ1-4
d_gene: -
abundance: -
v_gene: TRBV6-6

CDR3nt: TGTGCCAGTAGTTTAGCCGGGACCAAAAACACTGAAGCTTTCTTT
CDR3aa: CASSLAGTKNTEAFF
j_gene: TRBJ1-1
d_gene: -
abundance: -
v_gene: TRBV19

CDR3nt: TGCAGCGTCGGGACAGGGGGAAACTATGGCTACACCTTC
CDR3aa: CSVGTGGNYGYTF
j_gene: TRBJ1-2
d_gene: TRBD1
abundance: -
v_gene: TRBV29-1

CDR3nt: TGTGCCAGCAGCTCTCGGGGGAGGGGTGGAGGCAATCAGCCCCAGCATTTT
CDR3aa: CASSSRGRGGGNQPQHF
j_gene: TRBJ1-5
d_gene: -
abundance: -
v_gene: TRBV7-8

CDR3nt: TGTGCCAGCAGCGTAGGGGTCCGCGTATCTAATGAAAAACTGTTTTTT
CDR3aa: CASSVGVRVSNEKLFF
j_gene: TRBJ1-4
d_gene: -
abundance: -
v_gene: TRBV9

CDR3nt: TGTGCCAGCAGCCAAGATGATAATGAGCAGTTCTTC
CDR3aa: CASSQDDNEQFF
j_gene: TRBJ2-1
d_gene: -
abundance: -
v_gene: TRBV14

CDR3nt: TGTGCCAGTAGTACTAGCGGGAGATATTCCCAGTACTTC
CDR3aa: CASSTSGRYSQYF
j_gene: TRBJ2-5
d_gene: TRBD2
abundance: -
v_gene: TRBV19

CDR3nt: TGTGCCAGCAGCTCCGCGGGACCGAGTAATGAAAAACTGTTTTTT
CDR3aa: CASSSAGPSNEKLFF
j_gene: TRBJ1-4
d_gene: -
abundance: -
v_gene: TRBV7-6

CDR3nt: TGTGCCAGCAGCTTCGCGGGGACGGAGAACACTGAAGCTTTCTTT
CDR3aa: CASSFAGTENTEAFF
j_gene: TRBJ1-1
d_gene: -
abundance: -
v_gene: TRBV11-3

CDR3nt: TGCAGCGTGGGGTTAGGAGCCTCTGGAAACACCATATATTTT
CDR3aa: CSVGLGASGNTIYF
j_gene: TRBJ1-3
d_gene: -
abundance: -
v_gene: TRBV29-1

CDR3nt: TGTGCCAGCTCACCAGGGACCGCACCTGAAGCTTTCTTT
CDR3aa: CASSPGTAPEAFF
j_gene: TRBJ1-1
d_gene: -
abundance: -
v_gene: TRBV18

CDR3nt: TGTGCCAGTAGTATCCAGGGGGTTCAAGAGACCCAGTACTTC
CDR3aa: CASSIQGVQETQYF
j_gene: TRBJ2-5
d_gene: TRBD1
abundance: -
v_gene: TRBV19

CDR3nt: TGCGCCAGCAGCCAAGTTTACAGTACCTACGAGCAGTACTTC
CDR3aa: CASSQVYSTYEQYF
j_gene: TRBJ2-7
d_gene: -
abundance: -
v_gene: TRBV4-1

CDR3nt: TGTGCCAGCAGCTTGAGACAGGGAAACACCATATATTTT
CDR3aa: CASSLRQGNTIYF
j_gene: TRBJ1-3
d_gene: -
abundance: once
v_gene: TRBV5-4

CDR3nt: TGTGCCAGCAGTTTCCTGCACGTGGGGGAGTATCAGCCCCAGCATTTT
CDR3aa: CASSFLHVGEYQPQHF
j_gene: TRBJ1-5
d_gene: -
abundance: -
v_gene: TRBV28

CDR3nt: TGTGCCAGCTCCCTAAGGGCGGGAACAGATACGCAGTATTTT
CDR3aa: CASSLRAGTDTQYF
j_gene: TRBJ2-3
d_gene: -
abundance: -
v_gene: TRBV18

CDR3nt: TGTGCCAGCAGCTTAAGCGGGAGGGCCAATGAGCAGTTCTTC
CDR3aa: CASSLSGRANEQFF
j_gene: TRBJ2-1
d_gene: TRBD2
abundance: -
v_gene: TRBV7-3

CDR3nt: TGTGCCAGCTTCACAGAAATCTACGAGCAGTACTTC
CDR3aa: CASFTEIYEQYF
j_gene: TRBJ2-7
d_gene: -
abundance: -
v_gene: TRBV6-5

CDR3nt: TGTGCCAGCCAAAAGACAGGCGCCGGCACCATATATTTT
CDR3aa: CASQKTGAGTIYF
j_gene: TRBJ1-3
d_gene: -
abundance: -
v_gene: TRBV19

CDR3nt: TGTGCCAGCAGTGAAGCGCTTCGGGGGACACCTTACTTC
CDR3aa: CASSEALRGTPYF
j_gene: TRBJ2-7
d_gene: -
abundance: -
v_gene: TRBV2

CDR3nt: TGTGCCAGCAGCCAAGAGCGGCTCTCCTACGAGCAGTACTTC
CDR3aa: CASSQERLSYEQYF
j_gene: TRBJ2-7
d_gene: -
abundance: -
v_gene: TRBV14

CDR3nt: TGTGCCAGCAGCGTAGATACAGACTATGGCTACACCTTC
CDR3aa: CASSVDTDYGYTF
j_gene: TRBJ1-2
d_gene: -
abundance: -
v_gene: TRBV9

CDR3nt: TGTGCCAGTATTCCGGCGGGACAGGGACAAAATCAGCCCCAGCATTTT
CDR3aa: CASIPAGQGQNQPQHF
j_gene: TRBJ1-5
d_gene: TRBD1
abundance: -
v_gene: TRBV19